The 32 T cell receptor beta chains given below trace back to one sample, sequenced in a study of cytomegalovirus exposure and HLA in healthy donors. Sequencing used immunoSEQ multiplex PCR; TCRdb keeps in-frame clones, though not all of them. Here the sample spans roughly 180,000 clones, about 89% being singletons. Material: PBMCs. These receptors originate from a man aged 25 to 45 in good health and CMV-seropositive.

The V call is TRBV9, the J call TRBJ2-5; maybe TRBD2 (5 bases). Germline V gene data show CDR1 as SGDLS and CDR2 as YYNGEE. Trimming removed 2 bases at V and 3 bases at J, with 14 bases between. The CDR3 extends over 15 amino acids. The CDR3 loop reads CASSVEEGWKETQYF. The DNA for the CDR3 is TGTGCCAGCAGCGTGGAAGAGGGTTGGAAAGAGACCCAGTACTTC.

V usage is TRBV5-4 and J usage is TRBJ1-4; D call uncertain. There are 14 residues in the CDR3. V was shortened by 0 bases and J by 8 bases, with 11 bases between the two germline ends. CDR1 is SGHNT, CDR2 YYREEE, per germline (reference sequence). For the CDR3, the DNA is TGTGCCAGCAGCTTGGGCGGGATTAACGAAAAACTGTTTTTT. Encoded protein: CASSLGGINEKLFF. The whole variable domain, filled in from reference TRBV5-4 and TRBJ1-4, reads ETGVTQSPTHLIKTRGQQVTLRCSSQSGHNTVSWYQQALGQGPQFIFQYYREEENGRGNFPPRFSGLQFPNYSSELNVNALELDDSALYLCASSLGGINEKLFFGSGTQLSVL.

This chain connects TRBV6-5 to TRBJ1-5; D unresolved. Trimming took 0 bases from V and 13 from J, leaving 16 bases between them. The germline gives CDR1 MNHEY, CDR2 SVGAGI. The CDR3 runs to 14 residues. The CDR3 coding sequence is TGTGCCAGCAGTTACTCCGGACTGGGCTCGGGGCAGCATTTT. Its translation is CASSYSGLGSGQHF.

The V gene is TRBV9, the J gene TRBJ2-2; D gene uncertain. The CDR3 is 15 residues long. Trimming took 0 bases from V and 4 from J, leaving 10 bases between them. From germline, CDR1 is SGDLS and CDR2 YYNGEE. The CDR3 coding sequence is TGTGCCAGCAGCGTAGAATCAGGTCTCACCGGGGAGCTGTTTTTT. Translating gives CASSVESGLTGELFF.

This chain connects TRBV4-2 to TRBJ1-5; D gene unclear. Trimming removed 0 bases at V and 4 bases at J, with 10 bases between. Germline CDR1 LGHNA, CDR2 YNFKEQ. This CDR3 contains 15 residues. The CDR3 protein is CASSQEYGVNQPQHF. Here the CDR3 DNA reads TGTGCCAGCAGCCAAGAGTACGGAGTAAATCAGCCCCAGCATTTT.

A single count supports this clone. J is TRBJ1-1 and V is TRBV5-4, with D perhaps TRBD1 (6 bases). The CDR3 loop spans 14 amino acids. The germline CDR1 and CDR2 sequences are SGHNT and YYREEE (reference sequence). The V and J ends lost 4 bases and 3 bases respectively, with 13 bases between them. The CDR3 loop is CASSGRGRDTEAFF. The CDR3 region has the DNA TGTGCCAGCAGCGGCAGGGGTCGTGACACTGAAGCTTTCTTT. Complete variable domain (other parts from reference TRBV5-4 and TRBJ1-1): ETGVTQSPTHLIKTRGQQVTLRCSSQSGHNTVSWYQQALGQGPQFIFQYYREEENGRGNFPPRFSGLQFPNYSSELNVNALELDDSALYLCASSGRGRDTEAFFGQGTRLTVV.

This clone was counted once. The gene calls are TRBV7-3 and TRBJ2-2; 7 bases match TRBD1. J was trimmed by 9 bases and V by 5 bases; bases with no gene match: 6. The CDR3 totals 13 residues. Germline V gene data show CDR1 as SGHTA and CDR2 as FQGTGA. CDR3 in DNA: TGTGCCAGCAGCGCCAACAGGGGCCGGGAGCTGTTTTTT. Translating gives CASSANRGRELFF.

This clone was detected many times. The chain links TRBV2 to TRBJ2-7, with TRBD1 as a possible D gene (5 bases). V lost 5 bases and J lost 5, with 10 bases in between. The CDR3 has 12 residues. Germline V lookup: CDR1 SNHLY, CDR2 FYNNEI. The CDR3 spells CASSPGLNEQYF. In nucleotides, the CDR3 is TGTGCCAGCAGTCCAGGGTTGAACGAGCAGTACTTC.

CDR3 DNA: TGTGCCAGCAGCCAAGGGGCTGATCAGCCCCAGCATTTT. Its translation is CASSQGADQPQHF. J is TRBJ1-5 and V is TRBV4-2; the D is unclear. CDR1 is LGHNA, CDR2 YNFKEQ, per germline. The CDR3 spans 13 residues. V was trimmed by 1 base and J by 5 bases, leaving 6 bases between them.

The rearrangement links TRBV7-9 to TRBJ1-4, with D unclear. CDR3 length: 15 amino acids. Per the germline V gene, CDR1 is SEHNR and CDR2 is FQNEAQ (reference sequence). The ends were cut back, 5 bases at V and 8 bases at J, with 18 bases in the middle. CDR3 in DNA: TGTGCCAGCAGCGTCGACATTGAGACGGAAGAAAAACTGTTTTTT. Translation: CASSVDIETEEKLFF.

The chain joins TRBV14 to TRBJ2-1; 7 nucleotides align to TRBD2. Unmatched junction bases numbered 6, after V lost 3 bases and J lost 7 bases. The germline V gene has CDR1 SGHDN and CDR2 FVKESK. This CDR3 comprises 14 residues. In nucleotides, the CDR3 is TGTGCCAGCAGCCAGCCGGGACTAAGGAATGAGCAGTTCTTC. It yields the protein CASSQPGLRNEQFF.

The chain combines TRBV10-1 with TRBJ2-3; 13 nucleotides match TRBD2. The V and J ends lost 6 bases and 4 bases, in that order; junction bases with no gene match: 4. CDR3 size: 15 residues. From germline, CDR1 is WNHNN and CDR2 SYGVQD (reference sequence). In DNA form, the CDR3 reads TGCGCCAGCAGGGGGACTAGCGGGACGGCAGATACGCAGTATTTT. This translates into CASRGTSGTADTQYF.

The chain links TRBV6-5 to TRBJ1-2; D remains ambiguous. Trimming took off 3 bases at V and 0 bases at J, with 8 bases between the two ends. Germline CDR1 and CDR2: MNHEY and SVGAGI. The CDR3 runs to 14 residues. Written as DNA, the CDR3 is TGTGCCAGCAGTTATCAAGCGGCTAACTATGGCTACACCTTC. Its translation: CASSYQAANYGYTF.

This chain links TRBV5-4 with TRBJ2-1, with D perhaps matching TRBD1 or TRBD2 (5 bases each). The germline V gene encodes CDR1 SGHNT and CDR2 YYREEE (reference sequence). The CDR3 is 15 amino acids. Trimming pared 4 bases from V and 0 bases from J, leaving 11 bases between. CDR3 amino acids: CASSPGAASYNEQFF. The CDR3 DNA sequence: TGTGCCAGCAGCCCCGGGGCGGCCTCCTACAATGAGCAGTTCTTC. Supplemented by reference TRBV5-4 and TRBJ2-1, the full variable domain reads ETGVTQSPTHLIKTRGQQVTLRCSSQSGHNTVSWYQQALGQGPQFIFQYYREEENGRGNFPPRFSGLQFPNYSSELNVNALELDDSALYLCASSPGAASYNEQFFGPGTRLTVL.

The V call is TRBV2, the J call TRBJ2-1, with 10 bases aligning to TRBD1. Germline loops: CDR1 SNHLY, CDR2 FYNNEI. The trim removed 6 bases at V and 2 bases at J, leaving 7 bases unmatched. CDR3 length: 16 amino acids. The CDR3 reads CASRRAGTGAYNEQFF. The CDR3 coding sequence is TGTGCCAGCAGGAGAGCCGGGACAGGGGCCTACAATGAGCAGTTCTTC.

V gene TRBV5-6 combines with J gene TRBJ1-1; 9 nucleotides line up with TRBD1. The CDR3 has 15 residues. CDR1 is SGHDT and CDR2 is YYEEEE in the germline V gene. J gave up 1 base and V 4 bases, and 5 bases lay outside the gene matches. Written as DNA, the CDR3 is TGTGCCAGCAGCCTACGGGACAGGGAGAACACTGAAGCTTTCTTT. Translated, it gives CASSLRDRENTEAFF.

J is TRBJ2-7 and V is TRBV25-1; 9 nucleotides align to TRBD1. V was clipped by 4 bases and J by 5 bases; unmatched bases: 6. The CDR3 contains 14 residues. CDR1 is MGHDK, CDR2 SYGVNS, per germline. This chain's CDR3 is CASSARTGVDEQYF. CDR3 bases: TGTGCCAGCAGTGCCCGGACAGGGGTTGACGAGCAGTACTTC.

The chain uses TRBV19 and TRBJ2-7, with TRBD1 matching 9 bases. V dropped 6 bases and J dropped 2; count of bases not matched to a gene: 8. This CDR3 has 15 amino acids. Germline-derived CDR1 and CDR2 are LNHDA and SQIVND (reference sequence). The CDR3 bases are TGTGCCAGTAGCAATCCCGGGACAGGGACCTACGAGCAGTACTTC. Translated, it gives CASSNPGTGTYEQYF.

The chain carries TRBV7-2 and TRBJ2-5; D gene unclear. Germline V gene data show CDR1 as SGHTA and CDR2 as FQGNSA. The V end lost 7 bases, the J end lost 6 bases, and 12 bases lay between the germline ends. This CDR3 is built from 12 residues. CDR3 DNA sequence: TGTGCCAGCACCTTCTTCTCCCAGACCCAGTACTTC. It codes for CASTFFSQTQYF.

This chain connects TRBV28 to TRBJ2-1, with TRBD2 matching 8 bases. Trimming removed 10 bases from V and 4 bases from J; junction bases left unmatched: 15. The CDR3 is 16 amino acids. CDR1 and CDR2 (germline): MDHEN, SYDVKM. DNA of the CDR3: TGTGCCATCCAAAAACCCGGGAGGGCCGCTTACAATGAGCAGTTCTTC. This translates into CAIQKPGRAAYNEQFF.

The rearrangement joins TRBV2 to TRBJ1-2, with D unclear. V gave up 2 bases and J gave up 7 bases, with 17 bases separating them. The germline V gene has CDR1 SNHLY and CDR2 FYNNEI. CDR3 length: 15 residues. The chain's CDR3 is CASSENQPGRSGYTF. DNA of the CDR3: TGTGCCAGCAGTGAAAATCAGCCCGGTAGGTCTGGCTACACCTTC. Supplemented by reference TRBV2 and TRBJ1-2, the full variable domain reads EPEVTQTPSHQVTQMGQEVILRCVPISNHLYFYWYRQILGQKVEFLVSFYNNEISEKSEIFDDQFSVERPDGSNFTLKIRSTKLEDSAMYFCASSENQPGRSGYTFGSGTRLTVV.

The chain uses TRBV5-6 and TRBJ2-5; 11 bases are a match to TRBD1. The V and J ends lost 3 bases and 2 bases, in that order; junction bases with no gene match: 9. Germline CDR1 SGHDT, CDR2 YYEEEE. This CDR3 region has 17 residues. CDR3 region: CASSSWGTGGRQETQYF. The CDR3 nucleotides are TGTGCCAGCAGCTCATGGGGGACAGGGGGAAGGCAAGAGACCCAGTACTTC.

This chain joins TRBV19 and TRBJ2-7; weak D call: TRBD1 (5 bases). Germline V gives CDR1 LNHDA, CDR2 SQIVND (reference sequence). CDR3 length: 13 amino acids. The germline V and J ends were trimmed by 3 bases and 5 bases, with 11 bases remaining between them. The CDR3 is CASSIGWGHEQYF. The DNA of the CDR3 is TGTGCCAGTAGTATTGGATGGGGCCACGAGCAGTACTTC. The entire variable domain, with the rest obtained from reference TRBV19 and TRBJ2-7, is as follows: DGGITQSPKYLFRKEGQNVTLSCEQNLNHDAMYWYRQDPGQGLRLIYYSQIVNDFQKGDIAEGYSVSREKKESFPLTVTSAQKNPTAFYLCASSIGWGHEQYFGPGTRLTVT.

The chain couples TRBV29-1 to TRBJ2-4; D remains unclear. The CDR3 totals 15 residues. Trimming cost V 5 bases and J 0 bases, with 14 bases left between them. CDR1 is SQVTM, CDR2 ANQGSEA, per germline. The CDR3 region is CSVLWTEIAKNIQYF. The CDR3 nucleotides read TGCAGCGTTCTCTGGACGGAGATAGCCAAAAACATTCAGTACTTC.

V is TRBV4-3 and J is TRBJ1-5; D may be TRBD1 (5 bases). This CDR3 comprises 15 residues. Germline CDR1 and CDR2: LGHNA and YSLEER. With 4 bases removed from V and 1 base from J, the gap between germline ends came to 11 bases. CDR3 DNA: TGCGCCAGCAGCCCTTGGGACTCCAGCAATCAGCCCCAGCATTTT. It specifies CASSPWDSSNQPQHF.

CDR3: CASSERTAAYEQYF. The CDR3 nucleotides read TGCGCCAGCAGTGAGAGGACAGCAGCCTACGAGCAGTACTTC. The chain uses TRBV10-2 and TRBJ2-7; D possibly corresponds to TRBD1 (6 bases). V lost 2 bases and J 2 bases, leaving 10 bases between the germline ends. In germline, CDR1 is WSHSY, CDR2 SAAADI. The CDR3 length is 14 residues.

This chain uses TRBV10-3 with TRBJ2-5; D might be TRBD1 or TRBD2, each matching 6 bases. The CDR3 covers 14 residues. Germline V gene sequence: CDR1 ENHRY, CDR2 SYGVKD. V dropped 2 bases and J dropped 1 base, with 8 bases sitting between them. CDR3 sequence (DNA): TGTGCCATCAGTGAGGGAGGGGGCCAAGAGACCCAGTACTTC. Translated, it gives CAISEGGGQETQYF.

This chain uses TRBV14 with TRBJ1-4; the D is unclear. The germline V gene encodes CDR1 SGHDN and CDR2 FVKESK. The germline V and J ends were trimmed by 0 bases and 7 bases, with 9 bases remaining between them. The CDR3 sequence is 14 residues long. This chain's CDR3 is CASSQELGGEKLFF. In DNA, the CDR3 is TGTGCCAGCAGCCAAGAGTTGGGCGGTGAAAAACTGTTTTTT.

The CDR3 spells CASSPLGDGAGNEQFF. The CDR3 region has the DNA TGTGCCAGCAGCCCACTAGGGGACGGAGCAGGCAATGAGCAGTTCTTC. The rearrangement joins TRBV7-6 to TRBJ2-1; D is tentatively TRBD1 or TRBD2 (5 bases each). The CDR3 spans 16 residues. The germline V gene encodes CDR1 SGHVS and CDR2 FNYEAQ. The ends were cut back, 5 bases at V and 6 bases at J, with 20 bases in the middle.

The chain is built from TRBV19 and TRBJ2-2; D is perhaps TRBD1 (6 bases). The length of the CDR3 is 16 residues. Germline V gene lookup returns CDR1 LNHDA and CDR2 SQIVND (reference sequence). Trimming removed 8 bases from V and 3 bases from J, with 19 bases in between. CDR3 DNA sequence: TGTGCCAGTTATCCGGGACAACGCTGGGACACCGGGGAGCTGTTTTTT. It specifies CASYPGQRWDTGELFF.

V gene TRBV9 combines with J gene TRBJ1-1; D remains ambiguous. V was cut by 4 bases and J by 1 base, with 11 bases left in between. The CDR3 runs 14 residues. Germline V gives CDR1 SGDLS, CDR2 YYNGEE. CDR3 in amino acids: CASSSSGRNTEAFF. The CDR3 bases are TGTGCCAGCAGCAGCTCTGGGAGGAACACTGAAGCTTTCTTT.

This rearrangement joins TRBV6-5 to TRBJ2-3, with TRBD1 identical over 10 bases. V was clipped by 4 bases and J by 6 bases; unmatched bases: 4. Germline values: CDR1 MNHEY, CDR2 SVGAGI. The CDR3 consists of 14 residues. Here the CDR3 reads CASSLTGGVDTQYF. As DNA, the CDR3 is TGTGCCAGCAGTTTGACAGGGGGCGTGGATACGCAGTATTTT.